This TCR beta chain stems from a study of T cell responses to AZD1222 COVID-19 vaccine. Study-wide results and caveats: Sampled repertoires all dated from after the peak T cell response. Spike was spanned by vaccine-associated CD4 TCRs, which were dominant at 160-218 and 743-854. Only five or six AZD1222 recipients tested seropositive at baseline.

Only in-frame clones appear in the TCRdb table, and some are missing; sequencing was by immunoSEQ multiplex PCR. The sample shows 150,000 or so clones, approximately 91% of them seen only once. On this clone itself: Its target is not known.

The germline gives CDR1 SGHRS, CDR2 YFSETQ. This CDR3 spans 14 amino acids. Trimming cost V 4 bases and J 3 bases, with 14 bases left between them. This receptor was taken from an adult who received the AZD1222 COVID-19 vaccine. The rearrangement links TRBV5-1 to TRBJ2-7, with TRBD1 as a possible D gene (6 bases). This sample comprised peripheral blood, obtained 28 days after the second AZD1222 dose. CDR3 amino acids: CASSTSGTHYEQYF. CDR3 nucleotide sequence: TGCGCCAGCAGCACTTCCGGGACACACTACGAGCAGTACTTC.